Listed below are T cell receptor beta chains from one sample, sequenced in a study of shared clonotypes between healthy human individuals. TCRdb's table, derived via immunoSEQ multiplex PCR, lists solely in-frame clones and lacks some. In the table there are more than 2 million clones, about 95% of which are singletons. Sequences were obtained from naive CD8+ T cells sorted from blood. Receptor source: a man in his late teens or twenties in good health. Both conserved end residues are part of each CDR3. The D gene is left open where the match is weak. Clone sizes are given selectively: once, few, many, or a class where the clone is expanded.

D gene,J gene,V gene,clone size,CDR3 protein,CDR3 DNA
NA,TRBJ1-4,TRBV27,NA,CASSPSVGEHNEKLFF,TGTGCCAGCAGTCCTAGCGTCGGGGAGCATAATGAAAAACTGTTTTTT
TRBD1,TRBJ1-4,TRBV6-6,NA,CASSSDRDPNEKLFF,TGTGCCAGCAGCTCCGACAGGGATCCTAATGAAAAACTGTTTTTT
NA,TRBJ1-4,TRBV7-9,NA,CASSSRTVSTNEKLFF,TGTGCCAGCAGCTCACGGACGGTTTCAACTAATGAAAAACTGTTTTTT
NA,TRBJ2-2,TRBV18,once,CASSPAGELFF,TGTGCCAGCTCACCAGCCGGGGAGCTGTTTTTT
NA,TRBJ2-7,TRBV5-1,NA,CASSPTSYEQYF,TGCGCCAGCAGCCCTACCTCCTACGAGCAGTACTTC
NA,TRBJ1-4,TRBV7-9,NA,CASSHGGLVTREKLFF,TGTGCCAGCAGCCATGGGGGTTTGGTAACTCGGGAAAAACTGTTTTTT
NA,TRBJ2-7,TRBV7-9,NA,CASSLEGSEQYF,TGTGCCAGCAGCTTAGAGGGAAGCGAGCAGTACTTC
NA,TRBJ2-3,TRBV2,NA,CASSVPEVNTQYF,TGTGCCAGCAGTGTCCCCGAAGTCAATACGCAGTATTTT
TRBD1,TRBJ1-1,TRBV6-6,NA,CASSYDRQGRNTEAFF,TGTGCCAGCAGTTACGACAGACAGGGGAGGAACACTGAAGCTTTCTTT
NA,TRBJ2-2,TRBV5-6,NA,CASSLGHPANTGELFF,TGTGCCAGCAGCTTGGGACATCCCGCGAACACCGGGGAGCTGTTTTTT
TRBD1,TRBJ1-5,TRBV5-8,NA,CASSWTGDGAQHF,TGTGCCAGCAGCTGGACAGGGGATGGAGCCCAGCATTTT
NA,TRBJ1-1,TRBV11-2,NA,CASSLGTGGDTEAFF,TGTGCCAGCAGCTTAGGGACCGGAGGAGACACTGAAGCTTTCTTT
NA,TRBJ1-3,TRBV30,NA,CAWSALRVSGNTIYF,TGTGCCTGGAGTGCGCTACGGGTCTCTGGAAACACCATATATTTT
TRBD1,TRBJ2-3,TRBV9,NA,CASRTGGSDTQYF,TGTGCCAGTAGGACAGGGGGCTCTGATACGCAGTATTTT
TRBD1,TRBJ1-6,TRBV7-9,NA,CASSSGQGNSPLHF,TGTGCCAGCAGCTCGGGACAGGGTAATTCACCCCTCCACTTT
NA,TRBJ2-3,TRBV5-1,NA,CASSLFSSSEQYF,TGCGCCAGCAGCTTGTTTAGTTCTAGCGAGCAGTATTTT
NA,TRBJ2-7,TRBV6-5,NA,CASSYSKAANEQYF,TGTGCCAGCAGTTACTCGAAAGCCGCAAACGAGCAGTACTTC
TRBD1,TRBJ2-2,TRBV7-9,few,CASSFRTGGTGELFF,TGTGCCAGCAGCTTTAGGACAGGGGGTACCGGGGAGCTGTTTTTT
TRBD2,TRBJ2-1,TRBV9,NA,CASSVGGAGYNEQFF,TGTGCCAGCAGCGTAGGGGGAGCGGGGTACAATGAGCAGTTCTTC
NA,TRBJ1-2,TRBV5-1,NA,CASSLGSNYGYTF,TGCGCCAGCAGCTTGGGATCTAACTATGGCTACACCTTC
TRBD1,TRBJ2-7,TRBV2,NA,CASSGTGYSDEQYF,TGCGCCAGCAGCGGGACAGGGTACTCTGACGAGCAGTACTTC
NA,TRBJ1-1,TRBV6-5,few,CASTSGYTEAFF,TGTGCCAGCACGTCGGGTTACACTGAAGCTTTCTTT
NA,TRBJ2-1,TRBV23-1,NA,CASSHRAVMDEQFF,TGCGCCAGCAGTCATCGGGCTGTAATGGATGAGCAGTTCTTC
NA,TRBJ2-7,TRBV4-1,once,CASSPRDPGYEQYF,TGCGCCAGCAGCCCTCGGGACCCAGGCTACGAGCAGTACTTC
TRBD1,TRBJ2-3,TRBV6-5,NA,CASRKQDRGTDTQYF,TGTGCCAGCCGGAAACAGGACAGGGGCACAGATACGCAGTATTTT
TRBD2,TRBJ2-3,TRBV7-2,once,CASSSRRGRGTDTQYF,TGTGCCAGCAGCTCCCGCCGAGGGAGGGGCACAGATACGCAGTATTTT
TRBD2,TRBJ2-3,TRBV4-1,NA,CASSQPGRGAGNTDTQYF,TGCGCCAGCAGCCAACCTGGGAGGGGAGCGGGAAACACAGATACGCAGTATTTT
TRBD1,TRBJ2-7,TRBV28,NA,CASSLNHRGPGYEQYF,TGTGCCAGCAGTTTAAATCACAGGGGACCAGGGTACGAGCAGTACTTC
TRBD2,TRBJ2-7,TRBV11-2,NA,CASSLATGGAFSYEQYF,TGTGCCAGCAGCTTAGCTACCGGGGGGGCTTTCTCCTACGAGCAGTACTTC
TRBD2,TRBJ2-5,TRBV9,NA,CASSRTSGSQETQYF,TGTGCCAGCAGTCGGACTAGCGGGAGCCAAGAGACCCAGTACTTC
NA,TRBJ1-5,TRBV6-1,once,CASSEGLWQFNQPQHF,TGTGCCAGCAGTGAGGGGTTATGGCAGTTTAATCAGCCCCAGCATTTT
NA,TRBJ2-5,TRBV5-6,NA,CASSLKRPGEETQYF,TGTGCCAGCAGCTTGAAACGCCCGGGAGAGGAGACCCAGTACTTC
TRBD2,TRBJ2-7,TRBV19,NA,CASTGGGTYEQYF,TGTGCCAGTACGGGAGGGGGAACATACGAGCAGTACTTC
NA,TRBJ2-5,TRBV10-3,NA,CAIAKTGGETQYF,TGTGCCATCGCCAAAACAGGAGGAGAGACCCAGTACTTC
TRBD2,TRBJ2-3,TRBV28,NA,CASSWGTSGGDTQYF,TGTGCCAGCAGTTGGGGGACTAGCGGGGGAGATACGCAGTATTTT
TRBD1,TRBJ1-2,TRBV14,NA,CASSPYGTGGYTF,TGTGCCAGCAGCCCCTACGGGACAGGAGGCTACACCTTC
NA,TRBJ2-1,TRBV10-3,NA,CAISGDNYNEQFF,TGTGCCATCAGTGGGGACAACTACAATGAGCAGTTCTTC
NA,TRBJ1-2,TRBV27,NA,CASSLLASPVLYGYTF,TGTGCCAGCAGTTTATTGGCAAGCCCTGTCCTCTATGGCTACACCTTC
NA,TRBJ1-2,TRBV9,NA,CASSPSSNYGYTF,TGTGCCAGCAGCCCCTCCTCTAACTATGGCTACACCTTC
TRBD1,TRBJ2-5,TRBV7-9,NA,CASTDPGQQETQYF,TGTGCCAGCACCGACCCGGGACAGCAAGAGACCCAGTACTTC
NA,TRBJ2-5,TRBV4-3,NA,CASSLHDGGEQETQYF,TGCGCCAGCAGCCTACACGACGGAGGGGAGCAGGAGACCCAGTACTTC
NA,TRBJ1-2,TRBV5-6,NA,CASSLGQGLSIFYGYTF,TGTGCCAGCAGCTTGGGGCAGGGCCTTTCTATCTTCTATGGCTACACCTTC
NA,TRBJ1-1,TRBV11-3,NA,CASSLEAGAEAFF,TGTGCCAGCAGCTTAGAGGCGGGAGCTGAAGCTTTCTTT
TRBD2,TRBJ2-1,TRBV27,NA,CASSLGTSEYNEQFF,TGTGCCAGCAGTTTAGGGACTAGCGAGTACAATGAGCAGTTCTTC
TRBD1,TRBJ2-7,TRBV28,NA,CASRGAGTDYEQYF,TGTGCCAGCAGGGGGGCCGGGACAGACTACGAGCAGTACTTC
NA,TRBJ2-3,TRBV11-2,NA,CASSLYQAQQRDTQYF,TGTGCCAGCAGCTTATACCAGGCCCAACAAAGGGATACGCAGTATTTT
NA,TRBJ2-5,TRBV9,NA,CASNPGNLQETQYF,TGTGCCAGCAATCCGGGGAACCTTCAAGAGACCCAGTACTTC
NA,TRBJ1-2,TRBV27,NA,CASSLDRRSGGYGYTF,TGTGCCAGCAGTCTTGACAGGCGGAGTGGAGGTTATGGCTACACCTTC
NA,TRBJ2-1,TRBV5-1,NA,CASSPWEDGFEQFF,TGCGCCAGCAGCCCTTGGGAAGACGGATTTGAGCAGTTCTTC
NA,TRBJ1-4,TRBV9,NA,CASSGLVPNEKLFF,TGTGCCAGCAGCGGGTTAGTGCCCAATGAAAAACTGTTTTTT